This TCR beta chain was sequenced in a study of cytomegalovirus exposure and HLA in healthy donors. With respect to this clone: Its antigen is currently unknown.

This CDR3 has 14 residues. Germline CDR1 reads MDHEN; CDR2 reads SYDVKM. J was trimmed by 8 bases and V by 6 bases; bases with no gene match: 9. With 60 Vbeta and 13 Jbeta primers, the PCR was carried out. Under the authors' procedure: Roughly 80 million unique TCR beta chains, some 11 million shared, were counted in a later analysis. The method was immunoSEQ multiplex PCR; TCRdb's version includes in-frame clones alone and lacks a portion of them. From that table come the V and J calls and clone size; the DNA was used to work out D and trimming. The table lists about 98,000 clones, 81% of them singletons. Study-wide findings and caveats: There was a cluster of highly shared sequence variants that was likely a sequencing artifact.

This sequence originates from a man aged 35 to 55 in good health and CMV-seronegative. V gene TRBV28 combines with J gene TRBJ1-5; 8 nucleotides line up with TRBD1. The material sequenced was PBMCs. The CDR3: CASSRTGNEKPQHF. Here the CDR3 DNA reads TGTGCCAGCAGCCGGACAGGGAATGAGAAGCCCCAGCATTTT.